These T cell receptor beta chains were read from a single sample in a study of graft-versus-host responses after intestinal transplantation. TCRdb's table, derived via immunoSEQ multiplex PCR, lists solely in-frame clones and lacks some. Found here are thousands of clones, about 20% of them singletons; the top ten hold 5.5%. Sequencing used alloreactive CD4+ T cells from a mixed lymphocyte reaction culture, obtained before transplantation. These receptors all come from a human patient who was an organ donor for intestinal transplantation. Each CDR3 is given with its conserved first and last residue. Fields, in order: D gene, V gene, J gene, clone size, CDR3 length, CDR3 DNA, CDR3 protein. The D gene is left open where the match is weak. Not all rows give a size; the values are once, few, many and, for expanded clones, a class.

-	TRBV2	TRBJ2-7	few	15	TGTGCCAGCAGTTACGGGTACTTGGGGGCTCTCGAGCAGTACTTC	CASSYGYLGALEQYF
-	TRBV4-2	TRBJ2-5	medium-sized	16	TGTGCCAGCAGCCAAGATCGTTCGGGGCTTGAAGAGACCCAGTACTTC	CASSQDRSGLEETQYF
TRBD2	TRBV5-4	TRBJ2-7	-	15	TGTGCCAGCAGCCCCGGACTAGGCGGCATCTACGAGCAGTACTTC	CASSPGLGGIYEQYF
-	TRBV18	TRBJ2-1	-	15	TGTGCCAGCTCGCACCTTCTAGCTGTAGAAACTGAGCAGTTCTTC	CASSHLLAVETEQFF
TRBD2	TRBV5-1	TRBJ2-3	-	15	TGCGCCAGCAGTCCCTCCGGGGGGGCCACAGATACGCAGTATTTT	CASSPSGGATDTQYF
-	TRBV11-3	TRBJ1-2	few	14	TGTGCCAGCAGCCCTAGAGGTGGGTTTTATGGCTACACCTTC	CASSPRGGFYGYTF
TRBD1	TRBV6-1	TRBJ1-2	medium-sized	13	TGTGCCAGCAGATTGACAGGGACTGTCGGCTACACCTTC	CASRLTGTVGYTF
TRBD2	TRBV5-4	TRBJ2-7	-	17	TGTGCCAGCAGCCCGCGCACCGGGGGGGCCAGATCCTACGAGCAGTACTTC	CASSPRTGGARSYEQYF
TRBD2	TRBV6-9	TRBJ2-1	few	12	TGTGCCAGCAGGACTAGCCACAATGAGCAGTTCTTC	CASRTSHNEQFF
-	TRBV4-2	TRBJ2-5	few	15	TGTGCCAGCAGCTTGGAGGGGTCAGGGGTTGAGACCCAGTACTTC	CASSLEGSGVETQYF
TRBD1	TRBV5-5	TRBJ2-1	few	15	TGTGCCAGCAGGATAGACAGGGGCGGTTGGAATGAGCAGTTCTTC	CASRIDRGGWNEQFF
TRBD2	TRBV6-5	TRBJ2-3	-	16	TGTGCCAGCAGTTACTCTGGCGGGGGGAGCGCAGATACGCAGTATTTT	CASSYSGGGSADTQYF
TRBD1	TRBV6-1	TRBJ1-2	few	13	TGTGCCAGCAGAACAGGGGCCCACTATGGCTACACCTTC	CASRTGAHYGYTF
TRBD2	TRBV19	TRBJ2-7	medium-sized	15	TGTGCCAGTAGTGTAGAGCGGGGGGTCTCCTACGAGCAGTACTTC	CASSVERGVSYEQYF
TRBD1	TRBV27	TRBJ1-4	few	15	TGTGCCAGCAGACCACCCACAGGGGGTAATGAAAAACTGTTTTTT	CASRPPTGGNEKLFF
-	TRBV7-9	TRBJ1-2	few	19	TGTGCCAGCAGCTTAGCGGGCATAACGTGGGACATCTCTAACTATGGCTACACCTTC	CASSLAGITWDISNYGYTF
-	TRBV6-6	TRBJ1-4	few	12	TGTGCCAGCAGGGCCTCTAATGAAAAACTGTTTTTT	CASRASNEKLFF
TRBD1	TRBV7-3	TRBJ2-7	-	14	TGCGCCAGCAGCCCGGCAGGGGGTGAATACGAGCAGTACTTC	CASSPAGGEYEQYF
-	TRBV4-1	TRBJ2-1	medium-sized	19	TGCGCCAGCAGCCAAGTATATGGGGGGATCGGGACAGAGTACAATGAGCAGTTCTTC	CASSQVYGGIGTEYNEQFF
TRBD1	TRBV27	TRBJ1-2	few	15	TGTGCCAGCAGAGCCGGGACAGGGGGTTTCTATGGCTACACCTTC	CASRAGTGGFYGYTF
-	TRBV28	TRBJ2-3	few	15	TGTGCCAGCTCCCTTAGGGGTGGCAGTATGAAAACGCAGTATTTT	CASSLRGGSMKTQYF
-	TRBV11-2	TRBJ1-2	-	14	TGTGCCAGCAGCTTAGCTAGGCAGATGGGTGGCTACACCTTC	CASSLARQMGGYTF
-	TRBV5-5	TRBJ1-2	medium-sized	15	TGTGCCAGCAGGCAGGGACGGATACCCCTCTATGGCTACACCTTC	CASRQGRIPLYGYTF